One T cell receptor beta chain is described in this entry. Antigen: not known. Time point noted: week 47, end of study. One vaccine dose held 300 ug of mutant IDH1 20-mer peptide and came with topical imiquimod. Donors had new IDH1-mutant astrocytomas of WHO grade 3 or 4 (ATRX-lost). Repertoires were generated with immunoSEQ multiplex PCR, while TCRdb's copy carries only in-frame clones and drops some. The table lists roughly 50,000 clones, roughly 72% of them singletons. The CDR3 is 17 amino acids. Germline CDR1 and CDR2: MGHRA and YSYEKL. The germline V and J ends were trimmed by 0 bases and 0 bases, with 15 bases remaining between them. This entry is derived from a study of a mutant IDH1 vaccine in newly diagnosed glioma. Study information: Vaccine dosing followed radiotherapy by 4-6 weeks, or accompanied temozolomide cycles. Earlier care involved radiotherapy, temozolomide, or both, and the majority received both.

General study results and limits: Pseudoprogression apparently tracked independently of changes in top peripheral T cell clonotypes.

This TCR was sampled from a woman aged 40 to 55 with glioma. Some clones in this sample may be carry-over from other donors' samples. The sample was PBMCs, taken from a glioma patient whose treatment included an IDH1 peptide vaccine. The chain couples TRBV4-1 to TRBJ2-7, with a possible D match to TRBD1 (6 bases). The CDR3: CASSQDPGTPSSYEQYF. CDR3 nucleotide sequence: TGCGCCAGCAGCCAAGACCCAGGGACACCTAGCTCCTACGAGCAGTACTTC.